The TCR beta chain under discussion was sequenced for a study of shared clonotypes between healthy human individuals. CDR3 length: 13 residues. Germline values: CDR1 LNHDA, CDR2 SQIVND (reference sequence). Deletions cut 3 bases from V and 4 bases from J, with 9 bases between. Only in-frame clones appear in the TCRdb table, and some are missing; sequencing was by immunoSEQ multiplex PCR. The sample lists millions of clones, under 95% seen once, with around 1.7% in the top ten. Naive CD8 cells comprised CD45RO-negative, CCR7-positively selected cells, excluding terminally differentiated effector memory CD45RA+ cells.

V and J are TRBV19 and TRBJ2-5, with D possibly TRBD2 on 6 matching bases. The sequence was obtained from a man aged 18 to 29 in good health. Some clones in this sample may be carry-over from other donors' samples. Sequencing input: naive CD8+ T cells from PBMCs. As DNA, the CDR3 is TGTGCCAGTAGTATGGGACTCTTAGAGACCCAGTACTTC. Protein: CASSMGLLETQYF.